The 16 T cell receptor beta chains reported below all come from one sample, sequenced in a study of vaccination and CD4 T cells after COVID-19. No antigen is known for these receptors. Sequenced with the Oncomine TCR Beta short-read assay was DNA taken from cultured CD4+ T cells. TCRdb redid the calling of the PCR reads with MiXCR, one entry per CDR3 protein. The sample has approximately 15,000 distinct CDR3 sequences, 30% seen once. The treatment is: roughly 11-day PBMC culture with coronavirus spike peptide pools or control peptides (ViraFEST assay). The source material was cultured CD4+ T cells from blood. These receptors all come from a human donor with COVID-19.

The sample holds a few counts of this clonotype. The gene calls are TRBV6-1 and TRBJ1-2; D call uncertain. Germline V gene sequence: CDR1 MNHNS, CDR2 SASEGT. The ends were cut back, 4 bases at V and 3 bases at J, with 12 bases in the middle. The CDR3 has 14 amino acids. The CDR3 sequence: CASSVYFGDYGYTF. CDR3 DNA: TGTGCCAGCAGTGTATATTTTGGGGACTATGGCTACACCTTC.

This clonotype turned up a few times. V and J are TRBV6-1 and TRBJ1-1; D not resolved. The CDR3 sequence is 14 residues long. Trimming removed 1 base from V and 0 bases from J, with 6 bases in between. Germline CDR1 and CDR2: MNHNS and SASEGT. The DNA for the CDR3 is TGTGCCAGCAGTGAAGTGGAGCTGAACACTGAAGCTTTCTTT. Translation: CASSEVELNTEAFF.

V is TRBV11-2 and J is TRBJ2-7, with TRBD1 matching over 7 bases. In germline, CDR1 is SGHAT, CDR2 FQNNGV. This CDR3 is 17 amino acids long. V lost 0 bases, J lost 2 bases, and 10 bases stayed unmatched. The CDR3 is CASSLETGQVGAYEQYF. DNA of the CDR3: TGTGCCAGCAGCTTAGAAACAGGACAGGTAGGGGCCTACGAGCAGTACTTC.

The chain combines TRBV12-3 or TRBV12-4 with TRBJ1-6, with D uncertain. V was shortened by 3 bases and J by 6 bases, with 9 bases between the two germline ends. The CDR3 runs to 14 residues. The CDR3 DNA is TGTGCCAGCAGTTTGCAGGTTTCTAATTCACCCCTCCACTTT. It specifies CASSLQVSNSPLHF.

The chain employs TRBV6-1 and TRBJ1-5; 7 nucleotides line up with TRBD1. The CDR3 runs to 14 residues. The germline V gene encodes CDR1 MNHNS and CDR2 SASEGT. J was trimmed by 4 bases and V by 6 bases; bases with no gene match: 6. The chain's CDR3 is CASSFRQGNQPQHF. CDR3 in DNA: TGTGCCAGCAGCTTCCGACAGGGTAATCAGCCCCAGCATTTT.

In DNA, the CDR3 is TGTGCCAGCAAGGGTCGGGAGCAGTACTTC. This gives the protein CASKGREQYF. This rearrangement joins TRBV6-1 to TRBJ2-7; D not resolved. CDR1 is MNHNS, CDR2 SASEGT, per germline. The CDR3 length is 10 residues. V was cut by 7 bases and J by 7 bases, with 8 bases left in between.

The chain uses TRBV5-1 and TRBJ2-3; possible D gene TRBD2, 6 bases. The CDR3 totals 15 residues. CDR1 and CDR2 (germline): SGHRS, YFSETQ. Trimming cost V 0 bases and J 5 bases, with 13 bases left between them. CDR3 sequence: CASSLDVAGKDTQYF. The CDR3, as DNA: TGCGCCAGCAGCTTGGACGTGGCGGGGAAAGATACGCAGTATTTT.

As to this clonotype: The junction does not match germline at one end; this may be a read error. V gene TRBV2 combines with J gene TRBJ2-7; 7 bases agree with TRBD1. Germline V CDR1 and CDR2: SNHLY, FYNNEI. The CDR3 is made up of 14 amino acids. The CDR3 DNA follows: TGTGCCAGCACCCTTTCGACAGGGCCCTACGAGCAGCACTTC. As protein: CASTLSTGPYEQHF.

This clonotype appeared a few times. The chain employs TRBV19 and TRBJ1-5, with D maybe TRBD1 (5 bases). The CDR3 has 16 amino acids. Per germline, CDR1 LNHDA and CDR2 SQIVND (reference sequence). V gave up 5 bases and J gave up 3 bases, with 17 bases separating them. CDR3 sequence: CASSGGFGVNNQPQHF. Written as DNA, the CDR3 is TGTGCCAGTAGTGGGGGGTTTGGGGTCAACAATCAGCCCCAGCATTTT.

V and J are TRBV19 and TRBJ2-2, with D unresolved. Trimming stripped 8 bases from V and 5 bases from J, with 15 bases between. Germline values: CDR1 LNHDA, CDR2 SQIVND (reference sequence). This CDR3 region has 14 residues. The CDR3 region is CASGTRLRTGELFF. The CDR3 coding sequence is TGTGCCAGTGGTACCAGACTTCGGACCGGGGAGCTGTTTTTT.

The V gene is TRBV7-6, the J gene TRBJ2-2, with TRBD1 matching over 8 bases. The CDR3 totals 16 residues. The junction had 2 bases not matched to a gene; V was cut back by 1 base and J by 1 base. From germline, CDR1 is SGHVS and CDR2 FNYEAQ. CDR3 DNA: TGTGCCAGCAGCTTAGGTGGGACAGGGAACACCGGGGAGCTGTTTTTT. Encoded protein: CASSLGGTGNTGELFF.

This clonotype is termed medium-sized. The chain combines TRBV7-9 with TRBJ1-2, with D perhaps matching TRBD1 (5 bases). The V gene lost 4 bases and the J gene lost 3 bases, with 15 bases spanning the gap. This CDR3 contains 15 residues. Germline V gene data show CDR1 as SEHNR and CDR2 as FQNEAQ (reference sequence). CDR3 coding DNA: TGTGCCAGCAGCTCGTACCAGGGTGATGACTATGGCTACACCTTC. It codes for CASSSYQGDDYGYTF.

This clonotype came up a few times. The chain combines TRBV11-3 with TRBJ1-5; D is uncertain. Germline V lookup: CDR1 SGHNT, CDR2 YENEEA. The CDR3 extends over 12 amino acids. Deletions cut 1 base from V and 4 bases from J, with 2 bases between. In nucleotides, the CDR3 is TGTGCCAGCAGCTTAGGAAATCAGCCCCAGCATTTT. It yields the protein CASSLGNQPQHF.

This clonotype has more than one count but fewer than ten. The chain links TRBV5-1 to TRBJ2-1, with D possibly being TRBD2 (7 bases). The CDR3 consists of 15 residues. Germline CDR1 is SGHRS and CDR2 is YFSETQ. The ends were cut back, 0 bases at V and 7 bases at J, with 14 bases in the middle. The CDR3 bases are TGCGCCAGCAGCTTGGGACTAGCAGGGGCTAATGAGCAGTTCTTC. It yields the protein CASSLGLAGANEQFF.

This chain links TRBV5-6 with TRBJ1-2; D unclear. V lost 6 bases, J lost 7 bases, and 22 bases lay in between. The germline gives CDR1 SGHDT, CDR2 YYEEEE. This CDR3 comprises 15 residues. CDR3 region: CASTISQRTFPGYTF. CDR3 nucleotides: TGTGCCAGCACCATAAGTCAGCGGACCTTTCCTGGCTACACCTTC.

In this sample, this clonotype turned up a few times. The chain has TRBV28 and TRBJ1-3; D remains unclear. This CDR3 is built from 14 residues. V was trimmed by 5 bases and J by 1 base, leaving 9 bases between them. Germline V gene sequence: CDR1 MDHEN, CDR2 SYDVKM. The CDR3 DNA reads TGTGCCAGCAGTCCCCCCGGATCTGGAAACACCATATATTTT. It specifies CASSPPGSGNTIYF.